This TCR beta chain came from a study of blood T cell repertoires in COVID-19. In the study overall: COVID-19 samples collected from the United States, Italy and Spain covered acute and convalescent phases. PBMCs, B-cell-depleted T cells, or T cells provided the cDNA or gDNA that made up the material.

The method was immunoSEQ multiplex PCR; TCRdb's version includes in-frame clones alone and lacks a portion of them. Of 150,000 to 200,000 clones listed, about nine tenths were seen once; the top ten hold around 4%. The CDR3 covers 14 residues. With V trimmed by 3 bases and J by 6 bases, 5 bases remained unmatched. Looked up from germline, CDR1 is SGHNT and CDR2 is YYREEE (reference sequence). Sequencing input: peripheral blood. The chain uses TRBV5-4 and TRBJ1-4; 7 nucleotides agree with TRBD1. This TCR was sampled from a woman aged 55-70 years who had recovered from COVID-19. For the CDR3, the DNA is TGTGCCAGCAGCTCGGACAGGACCGATGAAAAACTGTTTTTT. Protein: CASSSDRTDEKLFF.